This T cell receptor (beta chain) comes out of a study of CD8+ T cells in alopecia areata. Study background: Treated individuals took tofacitinib by mouth, 5 to 10 mg twice daily. Regarding the study as a whole: With patients, TCR sharing proved less clear than in mice, a difference possibly related to HLA. Uncertainty remains about how baseline CD8+ expansion links to response, with one nonresponder. Across lesional scalp, and particularly alopecia totalis/universalis, clonality surpassed that of normal scalp.

The treatment denotes: oral pan-JAK inhibitor, 5-10 mg twice daily. Germline V gene lookup returns CDR1 MDHEN and CDR2 SYDVKM. Trimming took 4 bases from V and 5 from J, leaving 8 bases between them. The CDR3 covers 12 residues. To note about this clone: The antigen is not known.

Extracted from the samples, RNA was reverse transcribed into cDNA to serve as the sequencing template. Assay: immunoSEQ multiplex PCR; the TCRdb copy retains only in-frame clones and omits some. The sample includes about 190,000 clones, around 56% of them seen just once. This specimen was CD4+ T cells sorted from blood, taken at week 4, from a patient treated with tofacitinib. This receptor was obtained from a human donor with alopecia areata. The chain uses TRBV28 and TRBJ1-2; D not certain. The CDR3 sequence is CASSWQEYGYTF. The CDR3 DNA reads TGTGCCAGCAGTTGGCAGGAGTATGGCTACACCTTC.